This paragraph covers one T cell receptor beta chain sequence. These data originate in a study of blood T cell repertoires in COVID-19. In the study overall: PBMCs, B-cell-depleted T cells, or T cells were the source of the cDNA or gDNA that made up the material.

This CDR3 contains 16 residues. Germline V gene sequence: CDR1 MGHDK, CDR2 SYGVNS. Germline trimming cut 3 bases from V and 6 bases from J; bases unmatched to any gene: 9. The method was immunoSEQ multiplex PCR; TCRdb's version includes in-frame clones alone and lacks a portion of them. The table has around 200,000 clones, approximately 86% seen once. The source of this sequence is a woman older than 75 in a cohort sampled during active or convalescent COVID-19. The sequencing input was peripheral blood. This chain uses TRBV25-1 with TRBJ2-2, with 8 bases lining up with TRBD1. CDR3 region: CASSDWRQGTSGELFF. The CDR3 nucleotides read TGTGCCAGCAGTGATTGGAGACAGGGGACGTCCGGGGAGCTGTTTTTT.